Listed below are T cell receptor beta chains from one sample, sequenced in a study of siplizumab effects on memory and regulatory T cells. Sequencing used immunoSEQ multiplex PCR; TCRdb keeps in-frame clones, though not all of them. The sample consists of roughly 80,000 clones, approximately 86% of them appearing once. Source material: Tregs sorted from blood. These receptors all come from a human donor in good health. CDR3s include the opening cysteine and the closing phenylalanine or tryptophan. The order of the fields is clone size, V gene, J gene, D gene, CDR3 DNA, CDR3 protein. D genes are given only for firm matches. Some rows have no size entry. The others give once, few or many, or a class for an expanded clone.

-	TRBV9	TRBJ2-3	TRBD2	TGTGCCAGCAGCGTACTAGCGGGGGGGAAGGCAGATACGCAGTATTTT	CASSVLAGGKADTQYF
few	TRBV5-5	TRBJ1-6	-	TGTGCCAGCAGCTCAACCACAGGAGGGAGGTCACCCCTCCACTTT	CASSSTTGGRSPLHF
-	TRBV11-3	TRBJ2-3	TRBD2	TGTGCCAGCAGTTGGACTAGCGGGGCGGATACGCAGTATTTT	CASSWTSGADTQYF
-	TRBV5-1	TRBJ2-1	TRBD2	TGCGCCAGCAGCATGACTAGCGGGGACAATGAGCAGTTCTTC	CASSMTSGDNEQFF
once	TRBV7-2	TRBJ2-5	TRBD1	TGTGCCAGCAGCCGCTTGGGACAGCAAGAGACCCAGTACTTC	CASSRLGQQETQYF
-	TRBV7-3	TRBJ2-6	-	TGTGCCAGCAGCTTAGAGACCCAGGGGCCTGGGGCCAACGTCCTGACTTTC	CASSLETQGPGANVLTF
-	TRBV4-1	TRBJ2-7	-	TGCGCCAGCAGCCACACCCTTGCGAGGGGAGGGGGAAACTACGAGCAGTACTTC	CASSHTLARGGGNYEQYF
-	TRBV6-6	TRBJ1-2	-	TGTGCCAGCACCTACACAGGGCGCAACTATGGCTACACCTTC	CASTYTGRNYGYTF
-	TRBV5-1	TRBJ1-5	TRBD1	TGCGCCAGCAGGACAGGGACGGGTGGGAATCAGCCCCAGCATTTT	CASRTGTGGNQPQHF
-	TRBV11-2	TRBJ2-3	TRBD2	TGTGCCAGCAGCTCCGGACTAGCGGGGGGGCGGGGCACAGATACGCAGTATTTT	CASSSGLAGGRGTDTQYF
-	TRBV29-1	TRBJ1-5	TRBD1	TGCAGCGGAGGAAAAAAAGGGACAGGGGGAAATCAGCCCCAGCATTTT	CSGGKKGTGGNQPQHF
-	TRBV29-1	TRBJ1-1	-	TGCAGCGTTGTAGGGGGACCGATGAACACTGAAGCTTTCTTT	CSVVGGPMNTEAFF
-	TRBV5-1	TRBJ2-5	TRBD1	TGCGCCAGCAAGCCGACAGGGGGCTCGGAGACCCAGTACTTC	CASKPTGGSETQYF
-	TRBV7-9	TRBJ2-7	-	TGTGCCAGCAGCTTAGGGGGACAATACGAGCAGTACTTC	CASSLGGQYEQYF
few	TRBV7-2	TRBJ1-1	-	TGTGCCAGCAGCCACTTAGGGACGAACACTGAAGCTTTCTTT	CASSHLGTNTEAFF
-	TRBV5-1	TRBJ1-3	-	TGCGCCAGCTCGACACTCTCTGGAAACACCATATATTTT	CASSTLSGNTIYF
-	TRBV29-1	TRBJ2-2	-	TGCAGCGGGGGTGACGGGGAGCTGTTTTTT	CSGGDGELFF